The clone carrying this T cell receptor beta chain has only a few counts. The sample originates from a study of spatial heterogeneity in lung cancer. As to time point: sample taken at primary tumor resection. TCRdb re-derived calls from the 5' RACE reads in MiXCR, one entry per CDR3 protein. The top ten clones hold 7.4% of a sample with 20,000 to 25,000 distinct CDR3 sequences, 4.6% of them seen once. The CDR3 runs 14 residues. From germline, CDR1 is MNHNY and CDR2 SVGAGI (reference sequence). Trimming took 1 base from V and 4 from J, leaving 11 bases between them. The V call is TRBV6-6, the J call TRBJ2-7, with D possibly TRBD1 on 5 matching bases. This clonotype was sampled from a male donor with early-stage non-small cell lung cancer. The source material was PBMCs, sampled at surgery. The CDR3 region has the DNA TGTGCCAGCAGTTACTTTCAGGGAACTTACGAGCAGTACTTC. Translating gives CASSYFQGTYEQYF.